Sequencing of this T cell receptor (beta chain) was carried out in a study of blood T cell repertoires in COVID-19. TCRdb keeps only in-frame clones here, not all; method: immunoSEQ multiplex PCR. The sample contains 200,000 to 250,000 clones, 80% of which appear only once. This clonotype was sampled from a woman between 40 and 55 years old with acute COVID-19. Sequenced input: PBMCs or T cells enriched from blood (not recorded which).

This CDR3 is CASSESGGPNTEAFF. The CDR3 DNA sequence: TGTGCCAGCAGTGAATCAGGGGGTCCGAACACTGAAGCTTTCTTT. The chain employs TRBV6-1 and TRBJ1-1; 7 bases are shared with TRBD1. CDR1 and CDR2 from the germline V gene are MNHNS and SASEGT. CDR3 length equals 15 residues. The ends lost 2 bases at V and 1 base at J; junction bases unmatched: 4.